These 17 T cell receptor beta chains were all obtained from the same sample, sequenced in a study of a mutant IDH1 vaccine in newly diagnosed glioma. For these TCRs, the target antigens are not known. Profiled with immunoSEQ multiplex PCR; TCRdb holds only in-frame clones, not every one. The sample holds about 72,000 clones; 84% are singletons and the top ten take about an eighth. Time point: week 23, last vaccination. All doses held 300 ug of mutant IDH1 20-mer peptide, with topical imiquimod. Sample: PBMCs, taken from a glioma patient whose treatment included an IDH1 peptide vaccine. These receptors all stem from a young man with glioma.

This clone was detected only once. This chain connects TRBV27 to TRBJ2-2, with 7 bases aligning to TRBD1. V shed 2 bases and J 9 bases; nucleotides not matched to a gene: 6. The germline CDR1 and CDR2 sequences are MNHEY and SMNVEV (reference sequence). This CDR3 spans 14 amino acids. The CDR3 reads CASSLTTGSRELFF. CDR3 DNA: TGTGCCAGCAGTTTAACGACAGGGAGCAGGGAGCTGTTTTTT.

This clone has just one count. V usage is TRBV7-6 and J usage is TRBJ2-5; D might be TRBD1 or TRBD2, each matching 6 bases. The CDR3 length is 14 residues. CDR1 is SGHVS, CDR2 FNYEAQ, per germline. The ends were cut back, 5 bases at V and 2 bases at J, with 12 bases in the middle. Here the CDR3 DNA reads TGTGCCAGCAGCACAGGAGGGGGTCAAGAGACCCAGTACTTC. Translating gives CASSTGGGQETQYF.

The chain combines TRBV7-9 with TRBJ2-3; a weak D match, TRBD1 (6 bases). Germline lookup yields CDR1 SEHNR and CDR2 FQNEAQ (reference sequence). V was pared by 5 bases and J by 1 base, with 10 bases between. There are 14 residues in the CDR3. This chain's CDR3 is CASSRRQGTDTQYF. The DNA for the CDR3 is TGTGCCAGCAGCCGAAGACAGGGCACAGATACGCAGTATTTT.

This clone was picked up one time. The chain is built from TRBV15 and TRBJ2-5; D assignment may be TRBD1 or TRBD2 (7 bases each). This CDR3 has 14 amino acids. The ends were cut back, 4 bases at V and 5 bases at J, with 14 bases in the middle. CDR1 and CDR2 from the germline V gene are LNHNV and YYDKDF (reference sequence). The chain's CDR3 is CATSIRGGRETQYF. CDR3 DNA sequence: TGTGCCACCAGCATCAGGGGGGGTCGCGAGACCCAGTACTTC.

The V gene is TRBV19, the J gene TRBJ1-4; D might be TRBD1 (5 bases). Trimming shortened V by 5 bases and J by 8 bases, and 18 bases separated the two germline ends. Germline V lookup: CDR1 LNHDA, CDR2 SQIVND (reference sequence). This CDR3 is built from 15 residues. CDR3: CASSWRGRSNEKLFF. The CDR3 nucleotides read TGTGCCAGTAGTTGGAGGGGCAGGTCGAACGAAAAACTGTTTTTT. The full variable domain, rest sourced from reference TRBV19 and TRBJ1-4, is DGGITQSPKYLFRKEGQNVTLSCEQNLNHDAMYWYRQDPGQGLRLIYYSQIVNDFQKGDIAEGYSVSREKKESFPLTVTSAQKNPTAFYLCASSWRGRSNEKLFFGSGTQLSVL.

The rearrangement links TRBV19 to TRBJ2-3, with 7 positions matching TRBD2. V trimming: 3 bases; J trimming: 0 bases; junction bases outside the gene matches: 3. CDR3 length: 15 amino acids. Germline V lookup: CDR1 LNHDA, CDR2 SQIVND (reference sequence). The CDR3 loop is CASSMVGGSTDTQYF. Written as DNA, the CDR3 is TGTGCCAGTAGTATGGTCGGGGGGAGCACAGATACGCAGTATTTT.

V is TRBV9 and J is TRBJ1-1; no definite D call. With 2 bases removed from V and 1 base from J, the gap between germline ends came to 6 bases. CDR1 is SGDLS and CDR2 is YYNGEE in the germline V gene. This CDR3 region has 13 residues. The CDR3 sequence is CASSVMPNTEAFF. CDR3 DNA: TGTGCCAGCAGCGTTATGCCGAACACTGAAGCTTTCTTT. Drawing the rest from reference TRBV9 and TRBJ1-1, the complete variable domain is DSGVTQTPKHLITATGQRVTLRCSPRSGDLSVYWYQQSLDQGLQFLIQYYNGEERAKGNILERFSAQQFPDLHSELNLSSLELGDSALYFCASSVMPNTEAFFGQGTRLTVV.

The chain joins TRBV18 to TRBJ2-5, with 9 bases fitting TRBD1. The junction had 0 bases not matched to a gene; V was cut back by 2 bases and J by 2 bases. CDR3 size: 14 residues. Germline loops: CDR1 KGHSH, CDR2 LQKENI. CDR3 protein: CASSPDRGQETQYF. In DNA form, the CDR3 reads TGTGCCAGCTCACCAGACAGGGGGCAAGAGACCCAGTACTTC.

This rearrangement joins TRBV4-1 to TRBJ2-5; D perhaps matches TRBD2 (7 bases). The germline V gene encodes CDR1 MGHRA and CDR2 YSYEKL. The CDR3 consists of 15 residues. With 2 bases removed from V and 4 bases from J, the gap between germline ends came to 14 bases. The DNA of the CDR3 is TGCGCCAGCAGCCAATTAAGGGGGGAGGGAGAGACCCAGTACTTC. This codes for CASSQLRGEGETQYF.

The V gene is TRBV19, the J gene TRBJ1-1; 7 nucleotides agree with TRBD1. The germline V gene has CDR1 LNHDA and CDR2 SQIVND (reference sequence). V shed 4 bases and J 4 bases; nucleotides not matched to a gene: 15. The CDR3 runs 17 residues. CDR3 coding DNA: TGTGCCAGTAGTACCCGCTTCAATAGGGGGCGCGTCACTGAAGCTTTCTTT. Protein product: CASSTRFNRGRVTEAFF.

The gene calls are TRBV18 and TRBJ2-7; 13 bases are shared with TRBD2. J was trimmed by 7 bases and V by 2 bases; bases with no gene match: 5. The CDR3 runs to 15 residues. The germline CDR1 and CDR2 sequences are KGHSH and LQKENI. The CDR3 loop reads CASSPDGLAGDEQYF. In DNA form, the CDR3 reads TGTGCCAGCTCACCAGACGGACTAGCGGGAGATGAGCAGTACTTC.

This clone was recorded a few times. This chain joins TRBV7-3 and TRBJ2-1, with D possibly called TRBD1 or TRBD2 (5 bases each). The germline CDR1 and CDR2 sequences are SGHTA and FQGTGA. Deletions cut 2 bases from V and 9 bases from J, with 11 bases between. The CDR3 loop spans 13 amino acids. The chain's CDR3 is CASSLAGTGEQFF. Written as DNA, the CDR3 is TGTGCCAGCAGCTTAGCAGGGACCGGTGAGCAGTTCTTC. Full variable domain (outside the CDR3, taken from reference TRBV7-3 and TRBJ2-1): GAGVSQTPSNKVTEKGKYVELRCDPISGHTALYWYRQSLGQGPEFLIYFQGTGAADDSGLPNDRFFAVRPEGSVSTLKIQRTERGDSAVYLCASSLAGTGEQFFGPGTRLTVL.

The chain joins TRBV6-1 to TRBJ1-1; 12 nucleotides align to TRBD1. Germline CDR1 and CDR2: MNHNS and SASEGT. CDR3 size: 15 residues. The junction had 2 bases not matched to a gene; V was cut back by 0 bases and J by 6 bases. The CDR3 region has the DNA TGTGCCAGCAGTGAAGCGGGACAGGGGGCCTCTGAAGCTTTCTTT. This sequence encodes CASSEAGQGASEAFF.

This clone has only a few counts. The J gene is TRBJ2-2, the V gene TRBV4-1; no firm D call. Germline values: CDR1 MGHRA, CDR2 YSYEKL. The CDR3 length is 14 residues. Trimming removed 3 bases from V and 3 bases from J, with 8 bases in between. The CDR3 DNA reads as TGCGCCAGCAGCCAGGGGAAGGACACCGGGGAGCTGTTTTTT. It specifies CASSQGKDTGELFF.

The chain joins TRBV7-2 to TRBJ1-5; 7 bases agree with TRBD1. This CDR3 region has 15 residues. The V segment lost 6 bases and the J segment 4 bases; nucleotides outside the gene matches: 9. The germline V gene has CDR1 SGHTA and CDR2 FQGNSA. The CDR3 sequence is CASSLRATGNQPQHF. CDR3 sequence (DNA): TGTGCCAGCAGTCTTAGGGCGACAGGGAATCAGCCCCAGCATTTT.

The V and J genes are TRBV6-6 and TRBJ1-4; D is possibly TRBD1 (6 bases). The CDR3 runs 15 residues. Germline V CDR1 and CDR2: MNHNY, SVGAGI (reference sequence). The V end lost 4 bases, the J end lost 3 bases, and 12 bases lay between the germline ends. The CDR3 reads CASSSQGRANEKLFF. CDR3 in DNA: TGTGCCAGCAGTTCTCAGGGGCGAGCTAATGAAAAACTGTTTTTT.

The chain carries TRBV18 and TRBJ2-7, with 8 bases aligning to TRBD1. V shed 1 base, J shed 2 bases, and the junction held 1 base outside the gene matches. The CDR3 has 14 amino acids. Germline lookup yields CDR1 KGHSH and CDR2 LQKENI. This CDR3 reads CASSPLDRAYEQYF. The CDR3 nucleotides are TGTGCCAGCTCACCACTGGACAGGGCCTACGAGCAGTACTTC.